The text below deals with one TCR beta chain. Preparation of the TCRbeta library was carried out with unique molecular identifiers. In TCRdb, the PCR reads were re-called with MiXCR into one record per CDR3 protein. Of 200,000 to 250,000 distinct CDR3 sequences listed, around 9.6% are singletons. These data are taken from a study of T-cell reconstitution after alpha-beta-depleted transplantation in children. CDR3 length: 11 amino acids. V was shortened by 10 bases and J by 3 bases, with 8 bases between the two germline ends. Germline CDR1 and CDR2: SEHNR and FQNEAQ (reference sequence). Sample: PBMCs from the stem cell graft donor, taken from the stem cell graft. This receptor was taken from a human donor who donated a stem cell graft to a child with acute lymphoblastic leukemia. The chain carries TRBV7-9 and TRBJ2-3; D gene unclear. CDR3 amino acids: CATLKTDTQYF. CDR3 nucleotide sequence: TGTGCCACCCTTAAAACAGATACGCAGTATTTT.